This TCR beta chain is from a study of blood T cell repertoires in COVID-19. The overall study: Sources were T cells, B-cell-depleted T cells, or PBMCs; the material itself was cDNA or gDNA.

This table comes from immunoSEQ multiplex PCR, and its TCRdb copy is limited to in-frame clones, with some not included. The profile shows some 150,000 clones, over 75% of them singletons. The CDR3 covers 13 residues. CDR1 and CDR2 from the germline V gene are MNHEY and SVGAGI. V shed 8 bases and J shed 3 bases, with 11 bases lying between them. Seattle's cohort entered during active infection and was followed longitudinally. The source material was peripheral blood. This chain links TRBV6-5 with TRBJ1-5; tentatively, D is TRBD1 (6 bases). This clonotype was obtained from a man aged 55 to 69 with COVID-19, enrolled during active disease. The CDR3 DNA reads TGTGCCAGCCGACAGGAATCCAATCAGCCCCAGCATTTT. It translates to CASRQESNQPQHF.